This paragraph covers one T cell receptor beta chain sequence. Its antigen is undetermined. This record belongs to a study of shared clonotypes between healthy human individuals. Looked up from germline, CDR1 is SGHRS and CDR2 is YFSETQ. The CDR3 has 16 residues. The junction had 6 bases not matched to a gene; V was cut back by 0 bases and J by 4 bases. In the source study's methods: Sequence data from immunoSEQ were junction-only and lacked quality scores; consequently, filtering differed. Clones were sequenced by immunoSEQ multiplex PCR, and TCRdb holds only the in-frame ones, with some missing. V and J calls plus clone size are reproduced from that table; the DNA served to infer D and trimming. Of about 2.3 million clones listed, about 92% are singletons. Notes on the study in general: Memory subsets had estimated richness that was generally smaller than that of naive subsets.

Sample: naive CD4+ T cells from PBMCs. As to subset: CD45RA+ positively selected. This chain uses TRBV5-1 with TRBJ2-3; TRBD2 matches 9 bases. The TCR originated in a man between 18 and 29 years old in good health. Some clones in this sample may be carry-over from other donors' samples. CDR3 loop: CASSLGGRAGPDTQYF. The DNA for the CDR3 is TGCGCCAGCAGCTTGGGCGGGAGGGCCGGCCCAGATACGCAGTATTTT.